This T cell receptor (beta chain) derives from a study of synovial regulatory T cells in juvenile arthritis. Each patient with active arthritis gave synovial fluid along with matched peripheral blood. The protocol was immunoSEQ multiplex PCR, while the TCRdb copy is restricted to in-frame clones and leaves out a portion. This repertoire includes 2,100 or so clones. Frequency places this clone as medium-sized. Germline values: CDR1 SGHDN, CDR2 FVKESK. The CDR3 length is 12 residues. The record lacks a DNA sequence. The V call is TRBV14, the J call TRBJ2-4; TCRdb calls TRBD1, which cannot be checked without DNA. The sequence derives from a donor between 2 and 29 years old with juvenile idiopathic arthritis. Sequences were obtained from Treg cells from the synovium. CDR3 protein: CASSLARGNQYF.